Reported below is one T cell receptor beta chain. TCRdb redid the calling of the 5' RACE reads with MiXCR, one entry per CDR3 protein. The sample holds about 18,000 distinct CDR3 sequences, about a fifth seen once. Noted time point: sample taken at primary tumor resection. No cells were sorted before sequencing. The whole RNA sequenced was extracted from tumor, nontumor lung or frozen PBMC. The sample is drawn from a study of spatial heterogeneity in lung cancer. CDR3 length: 15 residues. CDR1 and CDR2 (germline): ENHRY, SYGVKD. The sequenced sample was PBMCs, obtained at surgery. This clonotype originated in a male donor with early-stage non-small cell lung cancer. This sequence joins TRBV10-3 and TRBJ2-1; 10 positions agree with TRBD2. In nucleotides, the CDR3 is TGTGTCACAACTAGCGGGGACCGGGCGGGTAATGAGCAGTTCTTC. Translated, it gives CVTTSGDRAGNEQFF.